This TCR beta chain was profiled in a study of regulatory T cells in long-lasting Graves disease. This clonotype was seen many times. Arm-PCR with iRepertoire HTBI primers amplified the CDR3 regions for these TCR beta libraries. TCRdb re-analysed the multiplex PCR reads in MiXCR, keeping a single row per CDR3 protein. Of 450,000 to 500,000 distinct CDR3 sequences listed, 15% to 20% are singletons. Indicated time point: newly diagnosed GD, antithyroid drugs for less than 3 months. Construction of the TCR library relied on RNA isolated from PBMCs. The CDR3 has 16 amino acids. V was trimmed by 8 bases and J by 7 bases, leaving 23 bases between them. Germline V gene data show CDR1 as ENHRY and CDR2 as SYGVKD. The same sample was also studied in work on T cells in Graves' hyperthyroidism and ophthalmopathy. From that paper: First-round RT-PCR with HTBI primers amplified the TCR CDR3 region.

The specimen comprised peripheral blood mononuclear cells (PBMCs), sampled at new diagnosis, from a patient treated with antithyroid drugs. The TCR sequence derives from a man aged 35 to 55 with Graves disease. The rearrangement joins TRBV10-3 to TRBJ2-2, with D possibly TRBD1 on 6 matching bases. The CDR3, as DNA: TGTGCCATCGGGGAAAAGGGGGACCCTATCGTCGGGGAGCTGTTTTTT. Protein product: CAIGEKGDPIVGELFF.